This T cell receptor beta chain was sequenced for a study of response to subunit inactivated influenza vaccine listed by TCRdb under 2018. Study-wide context: To follow how T cells responded to a trivalent subunit inactivated influenza vaccine, the researchers relied on deep quantitative profiling of the T cell receptor repertoire.

Library preparation employed RT-PCR. Sequencing took place on an Illumina HiSeq 2500. TCRdb reran the public reads through fastp at Q25 and MiXCR, keeping productive beta chains. Each record represents a unique CDR3 protein, reported with the most common genes and DNA among its rows. In all, the sample holds roughly 180,000 distinct CDR3 sequences, and about 10% of those were seen once. The biggest ten clones account for about 11% of the sample. About this clonotype itself: Its antigen remains undetermined. The sample holds no much larger clone one base away, and base qualities are not on file.

General conclusions and limits of the study: The authors proposed that each seasonal influenza vaccination may bring in only a limited number of new T cells.

The CDR3 starts with the cysteine, ends with the phenylalanine, and has 17 residues. Only the CDR3 part of the read is kept: 51 bases, read in frame from the first base. V is pruned by 3 bases and J by 0 bases, leaving 6 bases of the junction without a gene match. The germline V gene supplies CDR1 MDHEN and CDR2 SYDVKM. The input for sequencing was non-naive T cells sorted from PBMCs, taken on the day of vaccination. The cell subset or site label for this specimen denotes: memory T cell fraction. The chain was built from TRBV28 and TRBJ2-1; TRBD2 fits 9 bases in the junction. This receptor was identified in a man aged 50-60 years who received an inactivated influenza vaccine. Donor details come from another sample of the same person, matched by shared clones. Here the CDR3 is given as CASSFGGGAGSYNEQFF. The sequence in DNA is TGTGCCAGCAGTTTCGGCGGGGGGGCCGGCTCCTACAATGAGCAGTTCTTC.